The rows below give T cell receptor beta chains drawn from one sample of a study of post-analysis software for immune sequencing data. TCRdb redid the calling of the PCR reads with MiXCR, one entry per CDR3 protein. The sample comprises about 680,000 distinct CDR3 sequences, approximately 59% of which are singletons, and about 11% rests with the top ten. Sequencing used blood. All receptors derive from a girl aged 2 to 9 with multiple sclerosis. CDR3s include the opening cysteine and the closing phenylalanine or tryptophan. Each record gives: D gene, V gene, clone size, J gene, CDR3 DNA, CDR3 protein. The D gene is left open where the match is weak. Size values are once, few and many counts, or a class for expanded clones, and some rows have none.

d_call: TRBD1; v_call: TRBV2; clone_size: -; j_call: TRBJ2-7; cdr3_nt: TGTGCCAGCAGCCTCGACAGGGGTAATTACTACGAGCAGTACTTC; cdr3_aa: CASSLDRGNYYEQYF
d_call: -; v_call: TRBV20-1; clone_size: -; j_call: TRBJ2-1; cdr3_nt: TGCAGTGTTCCGACTGAGCACGCTGCCGCCTACAATGAGCAGTTCTTC; cdr3_aa: CSVPTEHAAAYNEQFF
d_call: -; v_call: TRBV27; clone_size: -; j_call: TRBJ2-4; cdr3_nt: TGTGCCAGCGGTCAAAGGAATCAGTACTTC; cdr3_aa: CASGQRNQYF
d_call: -; v_call: TRBV7-6; clone_size: -; j_call: TRBJ2-1; cdr3_nt: TGTGCCAGCAGCTTAGTGGGGGCGAACAATGAGCAGTTCTTC; cdr3_aa: CASSLVGANNEQFF
d_call: TRBD1; v_call: TRBV20-1; clone_size: few; j_call: TRBJ1-2; cdr3_nt: TGCAGTGCTCCGGAAGTGGGGACAGGGGACCTCTATGGCTACACCTTC; cdr3_aa: CSAPEVGTGDLYGYTF
d_call: -; v_call: TRBV20-1; clone_size: few; j_call: TRBJ2-7; cdr3_nt: TGCAGTGCTAGGCGGGACCTTGGGCACGAGCAGTACTTC; cdr3_aa: CSARRDLGHEQYF
d_call: TRBD2; v_call: TRBV20-1; clone_size: -; j_call: TRBJ2-7; cdr3_nt: TGCAGCGCCCCTAGCGGGGGGAGCTCCTACGAGCAGTACTTC; cdr3_aa: CSAPSGGSSYEQYF
d_call: TRBD1; v_call: TRBV5-5; clone_size: -; j_call: TRBJ2-3; cdr3_nt: TGTGCCAGCAGCGACAGGGAAACAGATACGCAGTATTTT; cdr3_aa: CASSDRETDTQYF
d_call: -; v_call: TRBV29-1; clone_size: -; j_call: TRBJ2-1; cdr3_nt: TGCAGCGCAGAGGCACCTCACGCTGAGCAGTTCTTC; cdr3_aa: CSAEAPHAEQFF
d_call: TRBD1; v_call: TRBV6-5; clone_size: -; j_call: TRBJ2-5; cdr3_nt: TGTGCCAGCAGTTACGGGACAGGTGTGGAGACCCAGTACTTC; cdr3_aa: CASSYGTGVETQYF
d_call: TRBD1; v_call: TRBV7-9; clone_size: -; j_call: TRBJ1-1; cdr3_nt: TGTGCCAGCAGCTCCCGGACAGGTTCGGGTATAGGGATGAACACTGAAGCTTTCTTT; cdr3_aa: CASSSRTGSGIGMNTEAFF
d_call: TRBD1; v_call: TRBV20-1; clone_size: -; j_call: TRBJ2-5; cdr3_nt: TGCAGTGCTAGAGAAATGACAGGGCCAGAGACCCAGTACTTC; cdr3_aa: CSAREMTGPETQYF
d_call: -; v_call: TRBV20-1; clone_size: few; j_call: TRBJ2-5; cdr3_nt: TGCAGTGCTAACAGGCAAGAGACCCAGTACTTC; cdr3_aa: CSANRQETQYF
d_call: -; v_call: TRBV24-1; clone_size: few; j_call: TRBJ2-6; cdr3_nt: TGTGCCACCAGTGATTACAGAGGGTCTGGGGCCAACGTCCTGACTTTC; cdr3_aa: CATSDYRGSGANVLTF
d_call: TRBD2; v_call: TRBV13; clone_size: -; j_call: TRBJ2-7; cdr3_nt: TGTGCCAGCAGCTTAGGTCTAGCGGGAATCTCCAGCTCCTACGAGCAGTACTTC; cdr3_aa: CASSLGLAGISSSYEQYF
d_call: TRBD1; v_call: TRBV12-3/TRBV12-4; clone_size: -; j_call: TRBJ1-1; cdr3_nt: TGTGCCAGCAGTTGGATGGGACAGCCTGAAGCTTTCTTT; cdr3_aa: CASSWMGQPEAFF
d_call: TRBD2; v_call: TRBV5-1; clone_size: -; j_call: TRBJ2-3; cdr3_nt: TGCGCCAGCAGGCGACTAGCGGATGCTTCTAGCACAGATACGCAGTATTTT; cdr3_aa: CASRRLADASSTDTQYF
d_call: TRBD1; v_call: TRBV18; clone_size: -; j_call: TRBJ2-5; cdr3_nt: TGTGCCAGCTCACCACCGTTTGGACAGGGGACAGGGTCAGCAGAGACCCAGTACTTC; cdr3_aa: CASSPPFGQGTGSAETQYF
d_call: -; v_call: TRBV6-2/TRBV6-3; clone_size: -; j_call: TRBJ2-7; cdr3_nt: TGTGCCAGCAGTGAGGGGAGCGCCTACGAGCAGTACTTC; cdr3_aa: CASSEGSAYEQYF
d_call: -; v_call: TRBV4-3; clone_size: -; j_call: TRBJ2-6; cdr3_nt: TGCGCCAGCAGCCAGGAAGTTAGGATCTCTGGGGCCAACGTCCTGACTTTC; cdr3_aa: CASSQEVRISGANVLTF
d_call: -; v_call: TRBV6-6; clone_size: -; j_call: TRBJ2-5; cdr3_nt: TGTGCCAGCAGTTACTCGGTCAGTTTGGGAGAGACCCAGTACTTC; cdr3_aa: CASSYSVSLGETQYF
d_call: TRBD1; v_call: TRBV6-5; clone_size: -; j_call: TRBJ1-4; cdr3_nt: TGTGCCAGCAGTTACTCGGGCAGGGGGGATGAAAAACTGTTTTTT; cdr3_aa: CASSYSGRGDEKLFF
d_call: -; v_call: TRBV18; clone_size: -; j_call: TRBJ2-5; cdr3_nt: TGTGCCAGCTCACCACCCGGGACTCCAGAGACCCAGTACTTC; cdr3_aa: CASSPPGTPETQYF
d_call: -; v_call: TRBV28; clone_size: -; j_call: TRBJ1-1; cdr3_nt: TGTGCCAGCAGTCGCTACCTGGGCACTGAAGCTTTCTTT; cdr3_aa: CASSRYLGTEAFF
d_call: -; v_call: TRBV29-1; clone_size: -; j_call: TRBJ1-2; cdr3_nt: TGCAGCTCCCTTGGGGAGGATGGCTACACCTTC; cdr3_aa: CSSLGEDGYTF
d_call: -; v_call: TRBV6-2/TRBV6-3; clone_size: -; j_call: TRBJ1-1; cdr3_nt: TGTGCCAGCAGTTACGGAACAATTGGTAGCACTGAAGCTTTCTTT; cdr3_aa: CASSYGTIGSTEAFF
d_call: -; v_call: TRBV5-1; clone_size: once; j_call: TRBJ2-5; cdr3_nt: TGCGCCAGCAAAAGGAGCGATGAGACCCAGTACTTC; cdr3_aa: CASKRSDETQYF
d_call: -; v_call: TRBV12-3/TRBV12-4; clone_size: few; j_call: TRBJ2-1; cdr3_nt: TGTGCCAGCAGCCCGGGACTGACGGGTGAGCAGTTCTTC; cdr3_aa: CASSPGLTGEQFF
d_call: TRBD2; v_call: TRBV12-3/TRBV12-4; clone_size: -; j_call: TRBJ2-2; cdr3_nt: TGTGCCAGCAGTTTAGGGCTAGCGGGCACCGGGGAGCGGTTTTTT; cdr3_aa: CASSLGLAGTGERFF
d_call: -; v_call: TRBV12-3/TRBV12-4; clone_size: -; j_call: TRBJ1-2; cdr3_nt: TGTGCCAGCAGTAGGGGGACAAGTGATGGCTACACCTTC; cdr3_aa: CASSRGTSDGYTF
d_call: -; v_call: TRBV12-3/TRBV12-4; clone_size: -; j_call: TRBJ2-3; cdr3_nt: TGTGCCAGCAGTTTAACTTCCGCTGGGGGCGATACGCAGTATTTT; cdr3_aa: CASSLTSAGGDTQYF
d_call: TRBD2; v_call: TRBV12-3/TRBV12-4; clone_size: -; j_call: TRBJ2-7; cdr3_nt: TGTGCCAGCAGTCCCCCTACAGCGGGAGGGCCTCCCTACGAGCAGTACTTC; cdr3_aa: CASSPPTAGGPPYEQYF
d_call: TRBD2; v_call: TRBV24-1; clone_size: -; j_call: TRBJ2-3; cdr3_nt: TGTGCCACCAGTGATACTAGCGGAGATACGCAGTATTTT; cdr3_aa: CATSDTSGDTQYF
d_call: -; v_call: TRBV7-2; clone_size: few; j_call: TRBJ1-4; cdr3_nt: TGTGCCAGCAGCTTAGTCGGGGTCAGTTCTAATGAAAAACTGTTTTTT; cdr3_aa: CASSLVGVSSNEKLFF
d_call: -; v_call: TRBV20-1; clone_size: -; j_call: TRBJ1-1; cdr3_nt: TGCAGTTACAGGGACCTGAACACTGAAGCTTTCTTT; cdr3_aa: CSYRDLNTEAFF
d_call: -; v_call: TRBV20-1; clone_size: few; j_call: TRBJ2-3; cdr3_nt: TGCAGTGCTAGAGTGGCGCGGGGCCGCACAGATACGCAGTATTTT; cdr3_aa: CSARVARGRTDTQYF
d_call: -; v_call: TRBV9; clone_size: -; j_call: TRBJ2-7; cdr3_nt: TGTGCCAGCAGCGTAAGCTGGGATACCTACGAGCAGTACTTC; cdr3_aa: CASSVSWDTYEQYF
d_call: TRBD2; v_call: TRBV7-8; clone_size: few; j_call: TRBJ2-2; cdr3_nt: TGTGCCAGCAGCTTTGGACTAGCGGGGGGGACCGGGGAGCTGTTTTTT; cdr3_aa: CASSFGLAGGTGELFF
d_call: -; v_call: TRBV9; clone_size: -; j_call: TRBJ2-1; cdr3_nt: TGTGCCAGCAGCGTTGGCAGGGTCGACTTAAGCGACAATGAGCAGTTCTTC; cdr3_aa: CASSVGRVDLSDNEQFF
d_call: -; v_call: TRBV7-2; clone_size: -; j_call: TRBJ2-7; cdr3_nt: TGTGCCACCCACGGAGGGACAGAACCCTACGAGCAGTACTTC; cdr3_aa: CATHGGTEPYEQYF
d_call: -; v_call: TRBV7-8; clone_size: few; j_call: TRBJ1-5; cdr3_nt: TGTGCCAGCAGCTTAGGTAGTGGACCCAATCAGCCCCAGCATTTT; cdr3_aa: CASSLGSGPNQPQHF
d_call: -; v_call: TRBV20-1; clone_size: -; j_call: TRBJ2-7; cdr3_nt: TGCAGTGCTAGAATCAGGACATCAACCTACGAGCAGTACTTC; cdr3_aa: CSARIRTSTYEQYF
d_call: -; v_call: TRBV10-2; clone_size: -; j_call: TRBJ2-6; cdr3_nt: TGCGCCAGCAGTGAGAGACTCCCCGCTGGGGCCAACGTCCTGACTTTC; cdr3_aa: CASSERLPAGANVLTF